One sample yielded the 25 T cell receptor beta chains listed below, sequenced in a study of T cells in Graves' hyperthyroidism and ophthalmopathy. The TCR beta CDR3 regions underwent amplification using RNA transcripts as the source. TCR CDR3 underwent first-round RT-PCR with the HTBI primer set. TCRdb passed the multiplex PCR reads through MiXCR, listing each CDR3 protein once. Among 300,000 to 400,000 distinct CDR3 sequences listed, about 14% were seen once. Source material: blood. These receptors all stem from a woman aged 25 to 39 with Graves' ophthalmopathy.

The rearrangement links TRBV19 to TRBJ2-1, with 12 positions matching TRBD2. V dropped 7 bases and J dropped 6; count of bases not matched to a gene: 7. CDR1 is LNHDA and CDR2 is SQIVND in the germline V gene (reference sequence). The CDR3 spans 15 residues. CDR3 in DNA: TGTGCCAGTACGTTGACTAGCGGGGGATTCAATGAGCAGTTCTTC. As protein: CASTLTSGGFNEQFF.

In its sample, this clonotype was seen many times. The chain joins TRBV12-3 or TRBV12-4 to TRBJ2-7, with D perhaps matching TRBD1 (5 bases). Trimming stripped 6 bases from V and 5 bases from J, with 11 bases between. The CDR3 runs to 12 residues. The CDR3 spells CASSRLGDEQYF. In DNA, the CDR3 is TGTGCCAGCAGCCGTCTAGGGGACGAGCAGTACTTC.

This clonotype was detected ten times or more. The CDR3 sequence: CASSPNTDQPQHF. The CDR3 DNA reads TGTGCCAGCAGTCCAAACACCGATCAGCCCCAGCATTTT. The genes are TRBV7-9 and TRBJ1-5, with D uncertain. V gave up 6 bases and J gave up 5 bases, with 11 bases separating them. Germline-derived CDR1 and CDR2 are SEHNR and FQNEAQ (reference sequence). CDR3 length equals 13 residues.

This clonotype was picked up many times. This chain joins TRBV10-3 and TRBJ1-5; TRBD1 is a possible D gene (6 bases). V lost 10 bases and J lost 5, with 18 bases in between. Germline CDR1 ENHRY, CDR2 SYGVKD. The CDR3 sequence is 14 residues long. The CDR3 loop reads CATADRTRDQPQHF. The CDR3 region has the DNA TGTGCCACGGCCGACAGGACCAGGGATCAGCCCCAGCATTTT.

This clonotype occurred a few times. V and J are TRBV18 and TRBJ1-6; D is possibly TRBD1 (6 bases). The CDR3 is made up of 15 amino acids. The V gene lost 6 bases and the J gene lost 8 bases, with 17 bases spanning the gap. Germline V gene sequence: CDR1 KGHSH, CDR2 LQKENI. The CDR3 DNA sequence: TGTGCCAGCTCCTTAATACAGGGATGGGATTCACCCCTCCACTTT. Protein sequence: CASSLIQGWDSPLHF.

In this sample, this clonotype turned up many times. The chain joins TRBV6-1 to TRBJ2-7; 8 bases agree with TRBD1. V shed 3 bases, J shed 1 base, and the junction held 8 bases outside the gene matches. Germline-derived CDR1 and CDR2 are MNHNS and SASEGT. CDR3 size: 16 residues. In nucleotides, the CDR3 is TGTGCCAGCAGTGATTGGCAGAACAGGGGGTCCTACGAGCAGTACTTC. It codes for CASSDWQNRGSYEQYF.

This clonotype came up a few times. The V call is TRBV5-4, the J call TRBJ2-7, with a possible D match to TRBD1 (6 bases). The germline CDR1 and CDR2 sequences are SGHNT and YYREEE (reference sequence). CDR3 size: 13 residues. Between the trimmed V and J ends, which lost 2 bases and 7 bases, there was a span of 13 bases. CDR3 loop: CASSFTGTREQYF. The CDR3 DNA follows: TGTGCCAGCAGCTTCACAGGGACGCGAGAGCAGTACTTC.

A note on this clonotype: This could be a read error, since a much larger clone is one nucleotide away. The chain is built from TRBV29-1 and TRBJ1-2; D is undetermined. This CDR3 comprises 11 residues. CDR1 SQVTM and CDR2 ANQGSEA come from the germline V gene. The V gene lost 3 bases and the J gene lost 8 bases, with 10 bases spanning the gap. CDR3 DNA: TGCAGCGTTGAGTGGGCTAGGGGCTACACCTTC. Translating it yields CSVEWARGYTF.

Only a few counts were recorded for this clonotype. The chain uses TRBV19 and TRBJ2-2; TRBD1 is a possible D gene (5 bases). V lost 5 bases and J 4 bases, leaving 8 bases between the germline ends. The V gene's germline CDR1 is LNHDA and CDR2 SQIVND (reference sequence). This CDR3 has 13 amino acids. CDR3 DNA: TGTGCCAGTAGTCCAGGGTTCACCGGGGAGCTGTTTTTT. Translating gives CASSPGFTGELFF.

In this sample, this clonotype turned up a few times. Since a much larger clone is just one base distant, this may be a read error. The genes are TRBV7-9 and TRBJ1-5, with 10 bases lining up with TRBD1. The V and J ends lost 1 base and 6 bases, in that order; junction bases with no gene match: 3. The CDR3 is 15 amino acids. The V gene's germline CDR1 is SEHNR and CDR2 FQNEAQ (reference sequence). For the CDR3, the DNA is TGTGCCAGCAGCTTAGTCGGGACAGGGGTTCAGCCCCAGCATTTT. Protein sequence: CASSLVGTGVQPQHF.

This clonotype was recorded many times. The genes are TRBV24-1 and TRBJ2-2; TRBD1 aligns across 10 bases. Germline-derived CDR1 and CDR2 are KGHDR and SFDVKD. Germline trimming cut 2 bases from V and 8 bases from J; bases unmatched to any gene: 4. CDR3 size: 15 residues. The CDR3 protein is CATSDSGQGGGELFF. CDR3 bases: TGTGCCACCAGTGATTCTGGACAGGGGGGAGGGGAGCTGTTTTTT.

This clonotype was seen repeatedly, ten times or more. The chain recombines TRBV7-3 with TRBJ2-3; D is ambiguous. The CDR3 is 13 amino acids. CDR1 SGHTA and CDR2 FQGTGA come from the germline V gene. Trimming shortened V by 1 base and J by 4 bases, and 6 bases separated the two germline ends. As DNA, the CDR3 is TGTGCCAGCAGCTTAAGGCGATCAGATACGCAGTATTTT. This sequence encodes CASSLRRSDTQYF.

This clonotype was found many times. This chain connects TRBV20-1 to TRBJ2-7, with D possibly TRBD2 on 6 matching bases. Germline loops: CDR1 DFQATT, CDR2 SNEGSKA (reference sequence). This CDR3 region has 14 residues. V dropped 0 bases and J dropped 4 bases, with 13 bases sitting between them. CDR3 in amino acids: CSARDFHGGYEQYF. CDR3 DNA: TGCAGTGCTAGAGATTTTCACGGAGGGTACGAGCAGTACTTC.

In its sample, this clonotype was seen many times. The chain carries TRBV4-1 and TRBJ2-2; 10 nucleotides match TRBD1. The ends lost 3 bases at V and 5 bases at J; junction bases unmatched: 3. The V gene's germline CDR1 is MGHRA and CDR2 YSYEKL. The CDR3 totals 15 residues. The DNA for the CDR3 is TGCGCCAGCAGCCAGGGGACAGGGGAAACCGGGGAGCTGTTTTTT. The encoded protein is CASSQGTGETGELFF.

The chain recombines TRBV28 with TRBJ1-2, with 10 bases aligning to TRBD1. The ends lost 6 bases at V and 8 bases at J; junction bases unmatched: 6. The CDR3 covers 13 residues. CDR1 and CDR2 (germline): MDHEN, SYDVKM. The CDR3 bases are TGTGCCAGCAGCCTAGGGACAGGGGCCGGCTACACCTTC. This codes for CASSLGTGAGYTF.

This clonotype was picked up a small number of times. The chain couples TRBV20-1 to TRBJ1-1; 11 bases align to TRBD1. Looked up from germline, CDR1 is DFQATT and CDR2 is SNEGSKA (reference sequence). CDR3 length: 16 amino acids. J was trimmed by 7 bases and V by 3 bases; bases with no gene match: 13. The CDR3 region has the DNA TGCAGTGCTAGCAGGACAGGGGGCGGGCTGTCCCTTGAAGCTTTCTTT. Translating gives CSASRTGGGLSLEAFF.

The sample holds many counts of this clonotype. The gene calls are TRBV4-2 and TRBJ2-3, with D possibly being TRBD1 (5 bases). The germline CDR1 and CDR2 sequences are LGHNA and YNFKEQ. The CDR3 extends over 16 amino acids. Trimming removed 4 bases at V and 3 bases at J, with 17 bases between. The CDR3 sequence is CASSLLGAIGTDTQYF. CDR3 DNA: TGTGCCAGCAGCCTCCTTGGGGCAATCGGAACAGATACGCAGTATTTT.

This clonotype occurred many times. This sequence joins TRBV6-1 and TRBJ2-3; 9 nucleotides agree with TRBD2. Losses at the gene ends were 7 bases for V and 4 bases for J; bases not matched to a gene: 9. Germline V gene lookup returns CDR1 MNHNS and CDR2 SASEGT. CDR3 size: 15 residues. The CDR3 region has the DNA TGTGCCAGCATAGTTGGACTAGCGAAAGCAGATACGCAGTATTTT. As protein: CASIVGLAKADTQYF.

V is TRBV29-1 and J is TRBJ2-3, with TRBD2 as a possible D gene (6 bases). The CDR3 totals 13 residues. The germline V and J ends were trimmed by 4 bases and 2 bases, with 10 bases remaining between them. Germline loops: CDR1 SQVTM, CDR2 ANQGSEA. The CDR3 loop is CSVGDLITDTQYF. As DNA, the CDR3 is TGCAGCGTTGGGGACTTAATCACAGATACGCAGTATTTT.

This clonotype has a count of ten or more. The chain employs TRBV11-3 and TRBJ1-1; the match to TRBD1 covers 8 bases. Germline V gives CDR1 SGHNT, CDR2 YENEEA. The CDR3 loop spans 13 amino acids. V gave up 2 bases and J gave up 6 bases; unmatched junction bases: 2. The CDR3 spells CASSLTQGAEAFF. The CDR3 DNA reads as TGTGCCAGCAGCTTAACACAGGGGGCTGAAGCTTTCTTT. Full variable domain (missing parts from reference TRBV11-3 and TRBJ1-1): EAGVVQSPRYKIIEKKQPVAFWCNPISGHNTLYWYLQNLGQGPELLIRYENEEAVDDSQLPKDRFSAERLKGVDSTLKIQPAELGDSAVYLCASSLTQGAEAFFGQGTRLTVV.

This chain links TRBV27 with TRBJ1-2; D gene unclear. CDR1 and CDR2 (germline): MNHEY, SMNVEV (reference sequence). The ends were cut back, 5 bases at V and 5 bases at J, with 18 bases in the middle. CDR3 length: 15 amino acids. CDR3 amino acids: CASSDSEGRSYGYTF. The CDR3 DNA is TGTGCCAGCAGTGATTCTGAAGGGAGGTCATATGGCTACACCTTC.

This clonotype appeared many times. V and J are TRBV12-3 or TRBV12-4 and TRBJ1-2; the D is unclear. The V end lost 4 bases, the J end lost 0 bases, and 12 bases lay between the germline ends. The length of the CDR3 is 15 residues. The CDR3 is CASSSIPVANYGYTF. DNA for the CDR3: TGTGCCAGCAGTTCGATTCCAGTAGCTAACTATGGCTACACCTTC.

The chain joins TRBV15 to TRBJ1-1; D is perhaps TRBD1 (5 bases). Trimming removed 3 bases from V and 4 bases from J, with 15 bases in between. The CDR3 length is 15 residues. Germline V gene sequence: CDR1 LNHNV, CDR2 YYDKDF (reference sequence). The CDR3 DNA reads as TGTGCCACCAGCAGGCCGTGGGGGGGAATCACTGAAGCTTTCTTT. Translated: CATSRPWGGITEAFF.

Many counts were recorded for this clonotype. The genes are TRBV20-1 and TRBJ1-5; D possibly corresponds to TRBD1 (5 bases). The CDR3 has 14 residues. CDR1 and CDR2 (germline): DFQATT, SNEGSKA (reference sequence). Trimming took 4 bases from V and 0 from J, leaving 10 bases between them. This CDR3 is CSAKLGGSNQPQHF. CDR3 DNA: TGCAGTGCTAAATTGGGGGGTAGCAATCAGCCCCAGCATTTT.

This clonotype was found many times. The chain joins TRBV12-3 or TRBV12-4 to TRBJ1-2, with 7 nucleotides matching TRBD1. There are 13 residues in the CDR3. The junction had 6 bases not matched to a gene; V was cut back by 5 bases and J by 6 bases. The CDR3 spells CASSPWDSDGYTF. In nucleotides, the CDR3 is TGTGCCAGCAGTCCTTGGGACAGTGATGGCTACACCTTC.